A selection of T cell receptor beta chains follows, all from one sample in a study of CD8 T cells in ankylosing spondylitis. Via MiXCR, TCRdb re-called the 5' RACE reads, giving one row per CDR3 protein. There are around 490,000 distinct CDR3 sequences in the sample; about 5.4% occur only once, and approximately 4% lies in the top ten. Sequencing was performed on blood, either unsorted or a sorted T cell fraction (not recorded which). The source of these receptors is a male donor with ankylosing spondylitis. Both conserved end residues are part of each CDR3. D genes are given only for firm matches. Only part of the rows carry a size: once, few, many, or a class if the clone is expanded.

j_gene: TRBJ1-4
d_gene: TRBD1
abundance: many
v_gene: TRBV6-1
CDR3nt: TGTGCCAGCCGATTTAGAACAGGGGGGACACCTGAAAAACTGTTTTTT
CDR3aa: CASRFRTGGTPEKLFF

j_gene: TRBJ2-2
d_gene: TRBD2
abundance: many
v_gene: TRBV20-1
CDR3nt: TGCAGTGCTGGACTAGCGGGGGGGGAGTACGGGGAGCTGTTTTTT
CDR3aa: CSAGLAGGEYGELFF

j_gene: TRBJ2-7
d_gene: -
abundance: many
v_gene: TRBV28
CDR3nt: TGTGCCAGCAGTTTCAGACCGACAGACGTTTCCTACGAGCAGTACTTC
CDR3aa: CASSFRPTDVSYEQYF

j_gene: TRBJ1-1
d_gene: -
abundance: many
v_gene: TRBV4-3
CDR3nt: TGCGCCAGCAGCTTACTAGGTGAAGCTTTCTTT
CDR3aa: CASSLLGEAFF

j_gene: TRBJ1-3
d_gene: -
abundance: few
v_gene: TRBV10-1
CDR3nt: TGCGCCAGCAGTGAGGATGGAAACACCATATATTTT
CDR3aa: CASSEDGNTIYF

j_gene: TRBJ2-1
d_gene: TRBD2
abundance: many
v_gene: TRBV28
CDR3nt: TGTGCCAGCAGCTCCAGCGGATGGGCTAGCGGTCTCAATGAGCAGTTCTTC
CDR3aa: CASSSSGWASGLNEQFF

j_gene: TRBJ1-1
d_gene: -
abundance: many
v_gene: TRBV20-1
CDR3nt: TGCAGTGCTAGAGAGGGGCTCACTGAAGCTTTCTTT
CDR3aa: CSAREGLTEAFF

j_gene: TRBJ2-7
d_gene: -
abundance: many
v_gene: TRBV6-1
CDR3nt: TGTGCCAGCACCGCACAGGGTATCAGCTCCTACGAGCAGTACTTC
CDR3aa: CASTAQGISSYEQYF

j_gene: TRBJ1-1
d_gene: -
abundance: many
v_gene: TRBV5-5
CDR3nt: TGTGCCAGCAGCTTGTTGCGGCTACTAGAAGTGAACACTGAAGCTTTCTTT
CDR3aa: CASSLLRLLEVNTEAFF

j_gene: TRBJ1-1
d_gene: -
abundance: many
v_gene: TRBV20-1
CDR3nt: TGCAGTGCTAGTCGGACAGCCCTACCGCCATTCTTT
CDR3aa: CSASRTALPPFF

j_gene: TRBJ2-7
d_gene: -
abundance: many
v_gene: TRBV29-1
CDR3nt: TGCAGCGTGGGGGTAGAGACCTACGAGCAGTACTTC
CDR3aa: CSVGVETYEQYF

j_gene: TRBJ1-4
d_gene: -
abundance: -
v_gene: TRBV5-1
CDR3nt: TGCGCCAGCAGCTTGGAGCGAAATCTGGGGAATGAAAAACTGTTTTTT
CDR3aa: CASSLERNLGNEKLFF

j_gene: TRBJ1-2
d_gene: TRBD1
abundance: many
v_gene: TRBV7-2
CDR3nt: TGTGCCAGCAGCTTCTCGACAGGGGGCAACTATGGCTACACCTTC
CDR3aa: CASSFSTGGNYGYTF

j_gene: TRBJ1-2
d_gene: -
abundance: many
v_gene: TRBV3-1
CDR3nt: TGTGCCAGCAGCCTGTACTCGGGAGGCTACACCTTC
CDR3aa: CASSLYSGGYTF

j_gene: TRBJ2-3
d_gene: TRBD2
abundance: -
v_gene: TRBV20-1
CDR3nt: TGCTGCGCCCACCTTTCGGGACTAGTTATGAGCAGGACTTCGCAGTATTTT
CDR3aa: CCAHLSGLVMSRTSQYF

j_gene: TRBJ2-1
d_gene: TRBD2
abundance: many
v_gene: TRBV6-5
CDR3nt: TGTGCCAGCAGTTACGAGTCTAGCGGGTTTTACAATGAGCAGTTCTTC
CDR3aa: CASSYESSGFYNEQFF

j_gene: TRBJ2-7
d_gene: -
abundance: many
v_gene: TRBV5-5
CDR3nt: TGTGCCAGCAGCTTCCTGGAGACAGGCTACGAGCAGTACTTC
CDR3aa: CASSFLETGYEQYF

j_gene: TRBJ2-1
d_gene: -
abundance: many
v_gene: TRBV20-1
CDR3nt: TGCAGTGTTCCCAGCGGCTCCTACAATGAGCAGTTCTTC
CDR3aa: CSVPSGSYNEQFF

j_gene: TRBJ2-5
d_gene: -
abundance: many
v_gene: TRBV12-3/TRBV12-4
CDR3nt: TGTGCCAGCAGTTTACTAGCACGTGGGGAGACCCAGTACTTC
CDR3aa: CASSLLARGETQYF

j_gene: TRBJ2-1
d_gene: TRBD2
abundance: many
v_gene: TRBV5-1
CDR3nt: TGCGCCAGCAGCTTGGTCGGGACTAGCGGATACAATGAGCAGTTCTTC
CDR3aa: CASSLVGTSGYNEQFF

j_gene: TRBJ2-7
d_gene: -
abundance: many
v_gene: TRBV7-2
CDR3nt: TGTGCCAGCAGCTTAGTTTCTGCCCCCTACGAGCAGTACTTC
CDR3aa: CASSLVSAPYEQYF

j_gene: TRBJ2-6
d_gene: -
abundance: many
v_gene: TRBV6-5
CDR3nt: TGTGCCAGCAGTTACTCATGGGGCTCTGGGGCCAACGTCCTGACTTTC
CDR3aa: CASSYSWGSGANVLTF

j_gene: TRBJ2-7
d_gene: TRBD1
abundance: -
v_gene: TRBV5-5
CDR3nt: TGTGCCAGCAGCTTGGATACAGGGGATAGCTACGAGCAGTACTTC
CDR3aa: CASSLDTGDSYEQYF

j_gene: TRBJ2-7
d_gene: TRBD2
abundance: many
v_gene: TRBV12-3/TRBV12-4
CDR3nt: TGTGCCTGCCGGGCTAGCGGAACCTACGAGCAGTACTTC
CDR3aa: CACRASGTYEQYF

j_gene: TRBJ1-2
d_gene: -
abundance: many
v_gene: TRBV20-1
CDR3nt: TGCAGTGCTAGCGGGGGTGGGCAGGGTGAGGGCTACACCTTC
CDR3aa: CSASGGGQGEGYTF

j_gene: TRBJ2-1
d_gene: TRBD2
abundance: few
v_gene: TRBV20-1
CDR3nt: TGCAGTGCTTTTCATCTCGGGACTAGCGGGAGTGGCCCTACCTACAATGAGCAGTTCTTC
CDR3aa: CSAFHLGTSGSGPTYNEQFF

j_gene: TRBJ2-2
d_gene: TRBD2
abundance: many
v_gene: TRBV7-2
CDR3nt: TGTGCCAGCAGCTTCCGAAGCGGGGGGGCGGTCGGGGAGCTGTTTTTT
CDR3aa: CASSFRSGGAVGELFF

j_gene: TRBJ2-3
d_gene: -
abundance: many
v_gene: TRBV6-5
CDR3nt: TGTGCCAGCAGTTACGCAGGGATCAGCACAGATACGCAGTATTTT
CDR3aa: CASSYAGISTDTQYF

j_gene: TRBJ2-4
d_gene: TRBD2
abundance: many
v_gene: TRBV5-6
CDR3nt: TGTGCCAGCAGCTTGTACGTGATAGCGGGAGCCAAAAACATTCAGTACTTC
CDR3aa: CASSLYVIAGAKNIQYF

j_gene: TRBJ2-1
d_gene: TRBD1
abundance: -
v_gene: TRBV2
CDR3nt: TGTGCCAGCACTTGGGACAGGGGAAGCTCCTACAATGAGCAGTTCTTC
CDR3aa: CASTWDRGSSYNEQFF

j_gene: TRBJ2-7
d_gene: -
abundance: -
v_gene: TRBV7-6
CDR3nt: TGTGCCAGCAGCTTAAATTCGGCAGGACGGTACGAGCAGTACTTC
CDR3aa: CASSLNSAGRYEQYF